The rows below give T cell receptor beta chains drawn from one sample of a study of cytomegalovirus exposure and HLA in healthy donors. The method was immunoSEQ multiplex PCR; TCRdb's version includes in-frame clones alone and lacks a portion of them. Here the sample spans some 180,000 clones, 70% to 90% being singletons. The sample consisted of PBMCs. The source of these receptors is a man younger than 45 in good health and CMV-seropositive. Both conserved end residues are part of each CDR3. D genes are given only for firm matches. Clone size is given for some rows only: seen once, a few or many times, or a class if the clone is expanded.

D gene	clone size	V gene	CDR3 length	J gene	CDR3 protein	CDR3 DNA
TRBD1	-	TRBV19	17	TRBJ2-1	CASSSPGQGAPYNEQFF	TGTGCCAGTAGTTCACCGGGACAGGGGGCTCCCTACAATGAGCAGTTCTTC
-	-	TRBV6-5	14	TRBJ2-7	CASSMARGSYEQYF	TGTGCCAGCAGTATGGCGCGGGGCTCCTACGAGCAGTACTTC
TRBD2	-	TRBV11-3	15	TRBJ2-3	CASSPGLAMTDTQYF	TGTGCCAGCAGCCCAGGACTAGCGATGACAGATACGCAGTATTTT
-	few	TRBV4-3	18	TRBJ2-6	CASSQDQGLVSGANVLTF	TGCGCCAGCAGCCAAGATCAGGGACTCGTCTCTGGGGCCAACGTCCTGACTTTC
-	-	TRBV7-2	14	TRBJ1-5	CASRPGGLGQPQHF	TGTGCCAGCAGGCCCGGGGGGTTGGGTCAGCCCCAGCATTTT
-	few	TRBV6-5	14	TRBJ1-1	CASTKPGGRSEAFF	TGTGCCAGCACTAAGCCGGGGGGGAGGAGTGAAGCTTTCTTT
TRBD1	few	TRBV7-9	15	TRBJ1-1	CASSSGTGAPTEAFF	TGTGCCAGCAGCTCCGGGACAGGGGCGCCCACTGAAGCTTTCTTT
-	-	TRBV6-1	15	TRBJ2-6	CASLNTGSGANVLTF	TGTGCCAGCCTTAACACGGGGTCTGGGGCCAACGTCCTGACTTTC
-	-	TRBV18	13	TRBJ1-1	CASSGAQGSEAFF	TGTGCCAGCTCAGGAGCCCAGGGGTCAGAAGCTTTCTTT
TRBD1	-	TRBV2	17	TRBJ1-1	CASSVLQGARANTEAFF	TGTGCCAGCAGTGTACTCCAGGGGGCGCGGGCGAACACTGAAGCTTTCTTT
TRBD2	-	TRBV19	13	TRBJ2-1	CASRVAGGSEQFF	TGTGCCAGTCGGGTAGCGGGAGGGAGTGAGCAGTTCTTC
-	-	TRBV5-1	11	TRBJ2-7	CASSLGNEQYF	TGCGCCAGCAGCTTGGGTAACGAGCAGTACTTC
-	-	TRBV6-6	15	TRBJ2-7	CASSYSLTGPYEQYF	TGTGCCAGCAGTTACAGCCTGACAGGACCCTACGAGCAGTACTTC
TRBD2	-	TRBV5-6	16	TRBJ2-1	CASSPPVAGDYNEQFF	TGTGCCAGCAGCCCCCCCGTAGCGGGGGACTACAATGAGCAGTTCTTC
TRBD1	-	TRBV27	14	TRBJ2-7	CASRRTGQYYEQYF	TGTGCCAGCAGGAGAACGGGACAGTACTACGAGCAGTACTTC
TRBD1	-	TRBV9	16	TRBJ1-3	CASSVGDRARGNTIYF	TGTGCCAGCAGCGTAGGGGACAGGGCAAGAGGAAACACCATATATTTT
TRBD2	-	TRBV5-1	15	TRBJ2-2	CASSRTSGNTGELFF	TGCGCCAGCAGCAGGACTAGCGGGAACACCGGGGAGCTGTTTTTT
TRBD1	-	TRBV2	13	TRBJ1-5	CASRMTGPQPQHF	TGTGCCAGCAGAATGACAGGGCCTCAGCCCCAGCATTTT
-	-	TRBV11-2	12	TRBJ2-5	CASSFLRETQYF	TGTGCCAGCAGCTTTCTCAGAGAGACCCAGTACTTC
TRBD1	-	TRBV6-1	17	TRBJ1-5	CASSENTGVYSNQPQHF	TGTGCCAGCAGTGAGAATACAGGGGTTTATAGCAATCAGCCCCAGCATTTT
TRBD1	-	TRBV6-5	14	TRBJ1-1	CASSYSQGAFKAFF	TGTGCCAGCAGTTACTCGCAGGGGGCCTTTAAAGCTTTCTTT
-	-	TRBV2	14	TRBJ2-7	CASTGTDTPYEQYF	TGTGCCAGCACTGGAACGGACACCCCCTACGAGCAGTACTTC
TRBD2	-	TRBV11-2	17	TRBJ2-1	CASSGGAGAGGRGEQFF	TGTGCCAGCAGCGGCGGGGCGGGAGCGGGAGGAAGGGGTGAGCAGTTCTTC
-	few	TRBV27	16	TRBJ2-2	CASSRGVYKSAGELFF	TGTGCCAGCAGTAGGGGCGTCTACAAGTCTGCCGGGGAGCTGTTTTTT
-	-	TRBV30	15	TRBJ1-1	CAWSANWEGNTEAFF	TGTGCCTGGAGTGCTAACTGGGAGGGAAACACTGAAGCTTTCTTT
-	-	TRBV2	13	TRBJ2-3	CASSYYFTDTQYF	TGTGCCAGCAGTTACTACTTCACAGATACGCAGTATTTT
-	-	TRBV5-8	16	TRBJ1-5	CASSSTDGMEDQPQHF	TGTGCCAGCAGCTCCACGGACGGGATGGAGGACCAGCCCCAGCATTTT
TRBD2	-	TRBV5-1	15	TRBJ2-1	CASRPGTRLHNEQFF	TGCGCCAGCAGACCCGGGACTAGACTCCACAATGAGCAGTTCTTC
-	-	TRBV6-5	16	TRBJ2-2	CASSYSYRANTGELFF	TGTGCCAGCAGTTACTCGTACAGGGCGAACACCGGGGAGCTGTTTTTT
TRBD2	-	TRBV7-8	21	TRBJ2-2	CASSSLLYSGTSGPNTGELFF	TGTGCCAGCAGCAGCCTCTTATACTCCGGGACTAGCGGACCAAACACCGGGGAGCTGTTTTTT
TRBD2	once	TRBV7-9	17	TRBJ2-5	CSSSPGLAGGRQETQYF	TGTTCCAGCAGCCCGGGACTAGCGGGAGGTAGGCAAGAGACCCAGTACTTC
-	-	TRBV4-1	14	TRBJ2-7	CASSQARESYEQYF	TGCGCCAGCAGCCAAGCGAGAGAATCCTACGAGCAGTACTTC
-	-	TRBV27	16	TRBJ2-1	CASSFGVEETYNEQFF	TGTGCCAGCAGTTTCGGGGTAGAGGAAACCTACAATGAGCAGTTCTTC